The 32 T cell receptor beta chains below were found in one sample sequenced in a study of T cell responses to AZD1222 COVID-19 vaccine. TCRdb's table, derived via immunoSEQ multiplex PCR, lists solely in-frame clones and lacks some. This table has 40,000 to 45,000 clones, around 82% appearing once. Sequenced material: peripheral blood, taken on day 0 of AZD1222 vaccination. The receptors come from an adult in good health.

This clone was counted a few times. CDR3: CASSLGGTELALHF. CDR3 bases: TGTGCCAGCAGCCTAGGCGGGACGGAGCTGGCCCTCCACTTT. The rearrangement uses TRBV7-9 and TRBJ1-6; possibly TRBD1 for D (5 bases). Germline V gives CDR1 SEHNR, CDR2 FQNEAQ (reference sequence). The CDR3 contains 14 residues. Deletions cut 5 bases from V and 14 bases from J, with 19 bases between.

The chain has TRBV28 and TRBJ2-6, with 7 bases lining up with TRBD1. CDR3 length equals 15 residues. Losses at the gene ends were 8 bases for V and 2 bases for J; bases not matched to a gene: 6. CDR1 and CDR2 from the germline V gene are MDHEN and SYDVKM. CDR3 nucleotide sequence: TGTGCCAGCGCACAGGGGTACCCTGGGGCCAACGTCCTGACTTTC. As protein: CASAQGYPGANVLTF.

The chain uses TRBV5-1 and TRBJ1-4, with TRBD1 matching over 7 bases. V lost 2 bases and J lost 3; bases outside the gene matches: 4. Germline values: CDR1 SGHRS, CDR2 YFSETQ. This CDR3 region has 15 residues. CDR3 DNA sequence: TGCGCCAGCAGCTTCATGGGACAGTCTAATGAAAAACTGTTTTTT. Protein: CASSFMGQSNEKLFF.

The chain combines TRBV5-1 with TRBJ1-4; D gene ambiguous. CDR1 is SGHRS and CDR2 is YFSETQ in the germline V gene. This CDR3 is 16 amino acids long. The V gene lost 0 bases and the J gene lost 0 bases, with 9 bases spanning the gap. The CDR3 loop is CASSLDRDSTNEKLFF. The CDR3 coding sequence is TGCGCCAGCAGCTTGGACAGAGATTCAACTAATGAAAAACTGTTTTTT. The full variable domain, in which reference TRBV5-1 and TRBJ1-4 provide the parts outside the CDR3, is KAGVTQTPRYLIKTRGQQVTLSCSPISGHRSVSWYQQTPGQGLQFLFEYFSETQRNKGNFPGRFSGRQFSNSRSEMNVSTLELGDSALYLCASSLDRDSTNEKLFFGSGTQLSVL.

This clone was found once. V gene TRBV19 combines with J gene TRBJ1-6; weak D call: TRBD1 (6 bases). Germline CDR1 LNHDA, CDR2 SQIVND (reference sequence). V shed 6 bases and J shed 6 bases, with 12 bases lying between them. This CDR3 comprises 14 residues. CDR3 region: CASSGGTPNSPLHF. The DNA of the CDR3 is TGTGCCAGTAGCGGGGGCACGCCTAATTCACCCCTCCACTTT.

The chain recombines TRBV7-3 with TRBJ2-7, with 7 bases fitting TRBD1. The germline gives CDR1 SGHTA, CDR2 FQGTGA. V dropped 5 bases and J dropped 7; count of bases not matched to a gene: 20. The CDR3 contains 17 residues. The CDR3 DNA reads TGTGCCAGCAGCCCTCCCCAACGACAGGGTAAGCAGGGGGAGCAGTACTTC. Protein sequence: CASSPPQRQGKQGEQYF.

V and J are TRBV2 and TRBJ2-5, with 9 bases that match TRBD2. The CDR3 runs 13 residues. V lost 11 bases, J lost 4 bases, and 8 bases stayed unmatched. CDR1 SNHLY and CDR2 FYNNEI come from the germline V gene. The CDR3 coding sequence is TGTGCCGTACTTAGCGGGGGAAGAGAGACCCAGTACTTC. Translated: CAVLSGGRETQYF. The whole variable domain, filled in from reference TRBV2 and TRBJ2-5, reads EPEVTQTPSHQVTQMGQEVILRCVPISNHLYFYWYRQILGQKVEFLVSFYNNEISEKSEIFDDQFSVERPDGSNFTLKIRSTKLEDSAMYFCAVLSGGRETQYFGPGTRLLVL.

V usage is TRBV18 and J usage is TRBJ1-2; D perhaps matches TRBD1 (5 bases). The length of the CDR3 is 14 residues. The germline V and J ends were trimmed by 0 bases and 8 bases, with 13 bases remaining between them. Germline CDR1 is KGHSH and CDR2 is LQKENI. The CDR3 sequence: CASSPPSGRPGYTF. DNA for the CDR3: TGTGCCAGCTCACCACCGTCAGGGAGGCCGGGCTACACCTTC.

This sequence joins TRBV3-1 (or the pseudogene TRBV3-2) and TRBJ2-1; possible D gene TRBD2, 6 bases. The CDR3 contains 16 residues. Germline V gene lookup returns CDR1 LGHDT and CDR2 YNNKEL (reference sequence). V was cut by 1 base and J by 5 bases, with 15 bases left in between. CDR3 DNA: TGTGCCAGCAGCCAAGGCGGGGCCGCTCCTAACAATGAGCAGTTCTTC. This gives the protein CASSQGGAAPNNEQFF.

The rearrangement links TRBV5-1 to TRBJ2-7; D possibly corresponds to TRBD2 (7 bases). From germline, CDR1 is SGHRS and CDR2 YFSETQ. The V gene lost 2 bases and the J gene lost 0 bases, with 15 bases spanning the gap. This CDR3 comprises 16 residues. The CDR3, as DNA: TGCGCCAGCAGCTTCCGAGGGGGGGCCGGCTCCTACGAGCAGTACTTC. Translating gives CASSFRGGAGSYEQYF.

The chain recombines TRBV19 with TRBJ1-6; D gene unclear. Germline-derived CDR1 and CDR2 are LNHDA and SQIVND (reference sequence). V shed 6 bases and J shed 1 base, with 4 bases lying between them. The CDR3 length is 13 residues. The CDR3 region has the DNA TGTGCCAGTAGGGGGTCCTATAATTCACCCCTCCACTTT. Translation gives CASRGSYNSPLHF.

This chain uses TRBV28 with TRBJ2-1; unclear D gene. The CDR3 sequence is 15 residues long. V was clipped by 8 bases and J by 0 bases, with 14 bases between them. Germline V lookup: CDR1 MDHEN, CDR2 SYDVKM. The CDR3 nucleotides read TGTGCCAGCGGACCCTCGGGTGGCTCCTACAATGAGCAGTTCTTC. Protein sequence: CASGPSGGSYNEQFF. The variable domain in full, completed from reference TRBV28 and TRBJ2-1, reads DVKVTQSSRYLVKRTGEKVFLECVQDMDHENMFWYRQDPGLGLRLIYFSYDVKMKEKGDIPEGYSVSREKKERFSLILESASTNQTSMYLCASGPSGGSYNEQFFGPGTRLTVL.

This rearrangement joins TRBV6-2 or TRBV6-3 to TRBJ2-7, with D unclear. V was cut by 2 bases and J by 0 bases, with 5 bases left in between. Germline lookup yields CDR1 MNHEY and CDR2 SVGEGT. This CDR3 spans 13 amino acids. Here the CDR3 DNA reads TGTGCCAGCAGTTACACTTACTCCTACGAGCAGTACTTC. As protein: CASSYTYSYEQYF.

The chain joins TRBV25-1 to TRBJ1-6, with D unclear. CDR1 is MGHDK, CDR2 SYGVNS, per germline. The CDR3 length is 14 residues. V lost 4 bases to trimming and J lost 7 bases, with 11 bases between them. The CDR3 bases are TGTGCCAGCAGTGGCTTCATGGCGAATTCACCCCTCCACTTT. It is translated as CASSGFMANSPLHF.

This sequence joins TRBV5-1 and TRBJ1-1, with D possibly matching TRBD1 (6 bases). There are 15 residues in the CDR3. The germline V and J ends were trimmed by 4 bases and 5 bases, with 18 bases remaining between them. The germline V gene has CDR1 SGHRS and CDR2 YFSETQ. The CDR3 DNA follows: TGCGCCAGCAGCCCCCCAGGCAGGGGATTGACTGAAGCTTTCTTT. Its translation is CASSPPGRGLTEAFF. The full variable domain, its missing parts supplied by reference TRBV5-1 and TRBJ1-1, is KAGVTQTPRYLIKTRGQQVTLSCSPISGHRSVSWYQQTPGQGLQFLFEYFSETQRNKGNFPGRFSGRQFSNSRSEMNVSTLELGDSALYLCASSPPGRGLTEAFFGQGTRLTVV.

The CDR3 coding sequence is TGTGCCAGTGCAAGGGGAGTGAGCAATCAGCCCCAGCATTTT. The encoded protein is CASARGVSNQPQHF. The chain has TRBV19 and TRBJ1-5, with a weak D call TRBD1 (5 bases). Trimming cost V 8 bases and J 1 base, with 12 bases left between them. This CDR3 comprises 14 residues. Germline CDR1 LNHDA, CDR2 SQIVND (reference sequence).

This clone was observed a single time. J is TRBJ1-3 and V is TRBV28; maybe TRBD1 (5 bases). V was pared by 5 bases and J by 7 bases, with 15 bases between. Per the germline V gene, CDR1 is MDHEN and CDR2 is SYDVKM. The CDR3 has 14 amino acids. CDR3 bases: TGTGCCAGCAGTCTAACAAGAAACAGGAACACCATATATTTT. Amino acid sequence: CASSLTRNRNTIYF.

This chain's CDR3 is CASSTSRDYGYTF. The CDR3 coding sequence is TGCGCCAGCAGCACCTCAAGGGACTATGGCTACACCTTC. The V and J genes are TRBV4-3 and TRBJ1-2, with unresolved D. Deletions cut 5 bases from V and 3 bases from J, with 10 bases between. This CDR3 contains 13 residues. Looked up from germline, CDR1 is LGHNA and CDR2 is YSLEER.

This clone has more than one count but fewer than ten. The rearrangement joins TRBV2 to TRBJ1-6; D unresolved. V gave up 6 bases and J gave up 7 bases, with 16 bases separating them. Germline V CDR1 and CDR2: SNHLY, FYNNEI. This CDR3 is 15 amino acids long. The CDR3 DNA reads TGTGCCAGCAGGGATGGTCGGGGTGGGAATTCACCCCTCCACTTT. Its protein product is CASRDGRGGNSPLHF.

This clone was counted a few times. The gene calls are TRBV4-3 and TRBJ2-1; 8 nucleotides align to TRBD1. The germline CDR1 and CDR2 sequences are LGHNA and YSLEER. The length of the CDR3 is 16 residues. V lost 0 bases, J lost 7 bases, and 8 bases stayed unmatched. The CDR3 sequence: CASSQEPGQAFNEQFF. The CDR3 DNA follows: TGCGCCAGCAGCCAAGAGCCGGGACAGGCCTTTAATGAGCAGTTCTTC.

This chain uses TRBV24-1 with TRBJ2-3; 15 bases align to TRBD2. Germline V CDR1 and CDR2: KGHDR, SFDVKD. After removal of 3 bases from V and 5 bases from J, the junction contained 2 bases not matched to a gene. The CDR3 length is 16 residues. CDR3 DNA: TGTGCCACCAGTGATCCGGGACTAGCGGGGGGAGATACGCAGTATTTT. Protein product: CATSDPGLAGGDTQYF.

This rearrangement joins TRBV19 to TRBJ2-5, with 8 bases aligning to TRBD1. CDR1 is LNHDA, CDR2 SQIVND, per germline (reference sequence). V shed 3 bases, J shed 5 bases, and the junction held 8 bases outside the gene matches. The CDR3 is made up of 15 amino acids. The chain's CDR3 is CASSITGGISETQYF. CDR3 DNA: TGTGCCAGTAGTATTACAGGGGGTATTTCGGAGACCCAGTACTTC.

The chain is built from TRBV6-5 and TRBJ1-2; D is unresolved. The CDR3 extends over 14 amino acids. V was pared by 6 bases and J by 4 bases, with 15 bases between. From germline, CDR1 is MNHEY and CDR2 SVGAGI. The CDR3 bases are TGTGCCAGCAGCCCGGTCGGGCAAGGCTATGGCTACACCTTC. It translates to CASSPVGQGYGYTF.

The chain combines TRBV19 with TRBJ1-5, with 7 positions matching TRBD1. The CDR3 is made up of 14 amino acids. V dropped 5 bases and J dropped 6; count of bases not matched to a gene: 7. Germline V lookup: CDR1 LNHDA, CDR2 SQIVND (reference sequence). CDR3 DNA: TGTGCCAGTAGTCCACCGGGACAGCTTCAGCCCCAGCATTTT. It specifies CASSPPGQLQPQHF.

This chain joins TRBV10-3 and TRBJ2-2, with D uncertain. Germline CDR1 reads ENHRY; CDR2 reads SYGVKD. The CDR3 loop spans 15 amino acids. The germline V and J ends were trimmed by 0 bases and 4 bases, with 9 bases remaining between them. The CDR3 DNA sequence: TGTGCCATCAGTGAGTCAGGGTTCTCCACCGGGGAGCTGTTTTTT. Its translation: CAISESGFSTGELFF.

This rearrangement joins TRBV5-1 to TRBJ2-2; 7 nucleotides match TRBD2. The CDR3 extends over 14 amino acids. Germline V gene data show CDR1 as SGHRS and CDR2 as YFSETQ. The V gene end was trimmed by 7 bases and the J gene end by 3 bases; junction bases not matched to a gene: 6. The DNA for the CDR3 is TGCGCCAGCTCTCGAGGGAGGGACACCGGGGAGCTGTTTTTT. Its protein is CASSRGRDTGELFF.

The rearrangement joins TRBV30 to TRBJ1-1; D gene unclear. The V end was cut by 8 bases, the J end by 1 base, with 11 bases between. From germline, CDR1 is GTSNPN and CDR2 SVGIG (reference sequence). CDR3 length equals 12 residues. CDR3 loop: CAGLRPNTEAFF. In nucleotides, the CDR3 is TGTGCCGGCTTGCGCCCGAACACTGAAGCTTTCTTT. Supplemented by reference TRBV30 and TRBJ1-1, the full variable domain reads SQTIHQWPATLVQPVGSPLSLECTVEGTSNPNLYWYRQAAGRGLQLLFYSVGIGQISSEVPQNLSASRPQDRQFILSSKKLLLSDSGFYLCAGLRPNTEAFFGQGTRLTVV.

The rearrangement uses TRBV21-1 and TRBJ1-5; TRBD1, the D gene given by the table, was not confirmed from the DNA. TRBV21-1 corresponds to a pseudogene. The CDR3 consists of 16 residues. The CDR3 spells CASSKEDRISNQPQHF. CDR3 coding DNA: TGTGCCAGCAGCAAAGAGGACAGGATTAGCAATCAGCCCCAGCATTTT.

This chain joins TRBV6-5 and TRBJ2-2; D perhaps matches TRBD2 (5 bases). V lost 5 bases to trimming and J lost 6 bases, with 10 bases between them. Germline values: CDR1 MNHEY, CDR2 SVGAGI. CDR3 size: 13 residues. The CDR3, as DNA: TGTGCCAGCAGTCCAGCTAGCTCCGGGGAGCTGTTTTTT. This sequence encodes CASSPASSGELFF.

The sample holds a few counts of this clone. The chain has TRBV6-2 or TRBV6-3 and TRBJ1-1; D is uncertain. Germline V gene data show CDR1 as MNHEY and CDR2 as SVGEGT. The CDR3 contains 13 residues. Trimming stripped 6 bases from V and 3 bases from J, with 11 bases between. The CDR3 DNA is TGTGCCAGCAGCATACTTCCGTACACTGAAGCTTTCTTT. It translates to CASSILPYTEAFF.

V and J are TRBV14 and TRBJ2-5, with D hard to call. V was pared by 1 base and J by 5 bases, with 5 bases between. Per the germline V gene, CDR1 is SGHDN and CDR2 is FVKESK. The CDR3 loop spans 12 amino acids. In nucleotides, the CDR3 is TGTGCCAGCAGCCAAGGGTCGGAGACCCAGTACTTC. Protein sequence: CASSQGSETQYF.

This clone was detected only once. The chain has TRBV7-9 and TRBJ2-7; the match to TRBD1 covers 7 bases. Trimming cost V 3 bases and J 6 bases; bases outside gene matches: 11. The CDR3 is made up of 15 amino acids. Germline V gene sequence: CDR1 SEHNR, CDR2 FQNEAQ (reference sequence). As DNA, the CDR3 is TGTGCCAGCAGCTTTACTGATACAGGGGAGCGCGAGCAGTACTTC. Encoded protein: CASSFTDTGEREQYF.